The clone carrying this TCR beta chain appeared a few times. Its antigen is as yet unknown. The assay was immunoSEQ multiplex PCR, and TCRdb's table has in-frame clones only and misses some. The data show under 200,000 clones, with 85% to 95% seen just once and 3% to 5% held by the top ten. This entry is derived from a study of T cell responses to AZD1222 COVID-19 vaccine. Study-level results: The number of AZD1222 recipients seropositive at baseline was only five or six. Clonal diversity was possibly underestimated, and the donors were mostly white British, with more females.

CDR3 length: 19 amino acids. The junction had 16 bases not matched to a gene; V was cut back by 1 base and J by 4 bases. CDR1 and CDR2 (germline): SGDLS, YYNGEE. The gene calls are TRBV9 and TRBJ2-2; 7 bases map to TRBD1. Sequencing used peripheral blood, obtained on day 0 of AZD1222 vaccination. The receptor was derived from an adult in good health. The CDR3 region is CASSVWPLGTERSTGELFF. Here the CDR3 DNA reads TGTGCCAGCAGCGTATGGCCTCTCGGGACAGAAAGAAGCACCGGGGAGCTGTTTTTT.